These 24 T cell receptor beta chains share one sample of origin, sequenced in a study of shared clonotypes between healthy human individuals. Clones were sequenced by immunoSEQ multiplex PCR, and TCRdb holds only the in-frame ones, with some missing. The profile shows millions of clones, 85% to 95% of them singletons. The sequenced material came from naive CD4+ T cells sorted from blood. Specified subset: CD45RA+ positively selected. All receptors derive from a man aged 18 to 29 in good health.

The CDR3 sequence: CASSQADSNQPQHF. The CDR3 DNA is TGCGCCAGCAGCCAAGCTGATAGCAATCAGCCCCAGCATTTT. This chain uses TRBV4-1 with TRBJ1-5, with unresolved D. Germline V gives CDR1 MGHRA, CDR2 YSYEKL. The CDR3 has 14 amino acids. Trimming took 1 base from V and 0 from J, leaving 4 bases between them.

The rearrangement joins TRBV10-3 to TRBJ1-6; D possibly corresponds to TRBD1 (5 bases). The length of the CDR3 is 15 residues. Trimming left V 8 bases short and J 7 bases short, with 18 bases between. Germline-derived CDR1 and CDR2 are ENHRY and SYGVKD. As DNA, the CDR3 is TGTGCCATCGCGGCGCAGGGTGGGGGAAATTCACCCCTCCACTTT. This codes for CAIAAQGGGNSPLHF.

CDR3 bases: TGTGCCAGTAGTATCAAATTCCACAGGGCCGAGCAGTACTTC. Translation: CASSIKFHRAEQYF. The chain carries TRBV19 and TRBJ2-7; a possible D gene is TRBD1 (6 bases). V was pared by 3 bases and J by 6 bases, with 15 bases between. Germline lookup yields CDR1 LNHDA and CDR2 SQIVND (reference sequence). CDR3 length equals 14 residues.

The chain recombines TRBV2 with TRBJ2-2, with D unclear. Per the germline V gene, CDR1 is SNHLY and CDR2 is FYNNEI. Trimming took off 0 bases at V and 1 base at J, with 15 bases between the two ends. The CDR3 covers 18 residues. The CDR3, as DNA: TGTGCCAGCAGTGAAGCGGGTTTTATTAACAGGAACACCGGGGAGCTGTTTTTT. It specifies CASSEAGFINRNTGELFF.

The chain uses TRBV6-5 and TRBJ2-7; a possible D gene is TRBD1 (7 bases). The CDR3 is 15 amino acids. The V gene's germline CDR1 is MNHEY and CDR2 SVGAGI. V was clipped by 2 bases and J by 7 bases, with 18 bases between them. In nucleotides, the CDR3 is TGTGCCAGCAGTTACGGAGGGGGCCCTAGGAGTGAGCAGTACTTC. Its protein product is CASSYGGGPRSEQYF.

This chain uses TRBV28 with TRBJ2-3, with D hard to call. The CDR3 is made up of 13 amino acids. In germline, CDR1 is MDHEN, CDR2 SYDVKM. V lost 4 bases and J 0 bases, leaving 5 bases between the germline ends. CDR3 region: CASSSASTDTQYF. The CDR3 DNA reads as TGTGCCAGCAGTTCGGCGAGCACAGATACGCAGTATTTT.

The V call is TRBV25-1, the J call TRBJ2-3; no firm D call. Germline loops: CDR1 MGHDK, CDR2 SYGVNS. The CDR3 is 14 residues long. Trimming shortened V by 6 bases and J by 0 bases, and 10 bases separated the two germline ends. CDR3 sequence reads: CASSRAESTDTQYF. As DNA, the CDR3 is TGTGCCAGCAGCCGGGCCGAAAGCACAGATACGCAGTATTTT.

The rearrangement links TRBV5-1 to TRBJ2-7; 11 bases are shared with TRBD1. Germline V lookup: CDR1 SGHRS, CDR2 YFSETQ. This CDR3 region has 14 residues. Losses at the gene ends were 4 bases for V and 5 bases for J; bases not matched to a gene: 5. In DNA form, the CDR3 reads TGCGCCAGCAGCATAGGACAGGGGGCACACGAGCAGTACTTC. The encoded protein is CASSIGQGAHEQYF.

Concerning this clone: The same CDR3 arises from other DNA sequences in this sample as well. The CDR3 nucleotides read TGTGCCAGCAGCGCCAAGTCATCTGGGGCCAACGTCCTGACTTTC. It specifies CASSAKSSGANVLTF. The chain uses TRBV9 and TRBJ2-6, with unresolved D. This CDR3 is 15 amino acids long. Germline V CDR1 and CDR2: SGDLS, YYNGEE. Trimming left V 3 bases short and J 1 base short, with 8 bases between.

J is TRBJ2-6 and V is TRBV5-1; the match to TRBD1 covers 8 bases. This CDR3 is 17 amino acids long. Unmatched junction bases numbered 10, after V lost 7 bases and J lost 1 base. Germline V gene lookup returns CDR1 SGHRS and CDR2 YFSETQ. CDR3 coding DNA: TGCGCCAGCGATCCGGGACAGGCATGGTCTGGGGCCAACGTCCTGACTTTC. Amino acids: CASDPGQAWSGANVLTF.

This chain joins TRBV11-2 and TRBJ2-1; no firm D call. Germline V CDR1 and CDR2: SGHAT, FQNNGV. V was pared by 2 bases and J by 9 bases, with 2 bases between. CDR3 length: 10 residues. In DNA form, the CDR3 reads TGTGCCAGCAGCTTAAGTGAGCAGTTCTTC. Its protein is CASSLSEQFF. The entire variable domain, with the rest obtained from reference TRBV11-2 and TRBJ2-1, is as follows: EAGVAQSPRYKIIEKRQSVAFWCNPISGHATLYWYQQILGQGPKLLIQFQNNGVVDDSQLPKDRFSAERLKGVDSTLKIQPAKLEDSAVYLCASSLSEQFFGPGTRLTVL.

CDR3 amino acids: CASSPRDSGSPYEQYF. The CDR3 DNA reads as TGTGCCAGTAGTCCCCGGGATAGCGGGAGCCCCTACGAGCAGTACTTC. V is TRBV19 and J is TRBJ2-7; 9 nucleotides line up with TRBD2. The CDR3 extends over 16 amino acids. The germline V gene has CDR1 LNHDA and CDR2 SQIVND (reference sequence). V lost 5 bases, J lost 2 bases, and 10 bases stayed unmatched.

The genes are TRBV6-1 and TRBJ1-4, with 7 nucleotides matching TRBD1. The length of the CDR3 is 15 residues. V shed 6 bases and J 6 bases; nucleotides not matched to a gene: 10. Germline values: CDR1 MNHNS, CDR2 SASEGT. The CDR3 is CASSARGQLDEKLFF. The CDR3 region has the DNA TGTGCCAGCAGCGCCAGGGGACAGTTGGATGAAAAACTGTTTTTT.

CDR3 nucleotides: TGTGCCAGCAGTGAAACGACTCAGGGTCTTGCAACTAATGAAAAACTGTTTTTT. It translates to CASSETTQGLATNEKLFF. This chain uses TRBV6-1 with TRBJ1-4, with D maybe TRBD1 (5 bases). V lost 2 bases and J 0 bases, leaving 16 bases between the germline ends. The CDR3 is 18 amino acids. Germline values: CDR1 MNHNS, CDR2 SASEGT.

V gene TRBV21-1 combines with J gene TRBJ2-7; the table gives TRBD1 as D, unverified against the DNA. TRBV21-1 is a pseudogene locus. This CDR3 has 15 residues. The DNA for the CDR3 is TGTGCCAGCAGCAAGTGGGACAGGGGGGTCTACGAGCAGTACTTC. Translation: CASSKWDRGVYEQYF.

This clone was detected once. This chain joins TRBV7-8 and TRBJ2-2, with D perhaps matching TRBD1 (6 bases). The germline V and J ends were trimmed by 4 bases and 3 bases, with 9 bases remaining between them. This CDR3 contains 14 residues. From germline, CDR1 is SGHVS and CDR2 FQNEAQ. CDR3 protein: CASSSGQHTGELFF. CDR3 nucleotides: TGTGCCAGCAGCTCTGGACAGCACACCGGGGAGCTGTTTTTT.

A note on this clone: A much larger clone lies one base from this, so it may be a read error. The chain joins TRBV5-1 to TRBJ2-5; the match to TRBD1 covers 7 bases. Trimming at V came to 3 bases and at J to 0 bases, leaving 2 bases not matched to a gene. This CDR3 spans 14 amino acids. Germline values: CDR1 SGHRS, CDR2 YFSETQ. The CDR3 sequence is CASSWGQYQETQYF. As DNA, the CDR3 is TGCGCCAGCAGCTGGGGACAGTACCAAGAGACCCAGTACTTC.

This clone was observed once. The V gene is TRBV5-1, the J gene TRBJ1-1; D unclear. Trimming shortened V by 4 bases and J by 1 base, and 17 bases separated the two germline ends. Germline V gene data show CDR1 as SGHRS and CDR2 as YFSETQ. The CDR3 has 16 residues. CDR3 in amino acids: CASSASPRAKNTEAFF. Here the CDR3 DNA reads TGCGCCAGCAGCGCCTCCCCACGTGCGAAGAACACTGAAGCTTTCTTT.

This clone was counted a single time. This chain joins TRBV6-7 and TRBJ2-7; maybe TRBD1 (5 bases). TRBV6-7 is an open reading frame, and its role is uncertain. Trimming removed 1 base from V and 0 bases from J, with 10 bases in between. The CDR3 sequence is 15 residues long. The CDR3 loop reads CASSYLGHYSYEQYF. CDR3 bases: TGTGCCAGCAGTTACTTAGGACATTACTCCTACGAGCAGTACTTC.

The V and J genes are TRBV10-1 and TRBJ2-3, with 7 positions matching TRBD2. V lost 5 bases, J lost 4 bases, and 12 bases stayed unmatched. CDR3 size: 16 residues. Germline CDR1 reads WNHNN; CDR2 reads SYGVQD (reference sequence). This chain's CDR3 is CASSTGTKKLADTQYF. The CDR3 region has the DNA TGCGCCAGCAGTACCGGGACTAAAAAGTTAGCAGATACGCAGTATTTT.

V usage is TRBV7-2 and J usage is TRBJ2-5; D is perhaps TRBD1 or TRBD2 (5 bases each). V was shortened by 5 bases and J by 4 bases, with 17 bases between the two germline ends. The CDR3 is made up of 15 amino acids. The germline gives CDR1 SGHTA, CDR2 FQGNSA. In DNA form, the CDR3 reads TGTGCCAGCAGCCAAGGGTGGGGGACCGGAGAGACCCAGTACTTC. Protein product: CASSQGWGTGETQYF.

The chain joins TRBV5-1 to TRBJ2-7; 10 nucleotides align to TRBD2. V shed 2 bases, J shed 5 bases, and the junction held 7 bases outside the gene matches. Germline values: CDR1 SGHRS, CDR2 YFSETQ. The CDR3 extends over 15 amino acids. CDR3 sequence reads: CASSFLAGAVDEQYF. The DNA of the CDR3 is TGCGCCAGCAGCTTCCTAGCGGGAGCGGTAGACGAGCAGTACTTC.

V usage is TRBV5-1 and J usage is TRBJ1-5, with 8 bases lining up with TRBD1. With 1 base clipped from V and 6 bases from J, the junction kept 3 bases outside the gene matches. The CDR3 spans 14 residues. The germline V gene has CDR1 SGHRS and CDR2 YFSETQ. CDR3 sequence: CASSLTGGVQPQHF. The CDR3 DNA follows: TGCGCCAGCAGCTTGACAGGGGGAGTTCAGCCCCAGCATTTT.

The CDR3 nucleotides read TGTGCCAGCAGCCTGCCCGGGGGGGGCCCCTCGCCCACTGAAGCTTTCTTT. Translated, it gives CASSLPGGGPSPTEAFF. The chain combines TRBV5-4 with TRBJ1-1; TRBD1 is a possible D gene (6 bases). V dropped 4 bases and J dropped 4 bases, with 23 bases sitting between them. Germline CDR1 is SGHNT and CDR2 is YYREEE (reference sequence). This CDR3 contains 17 residues.